These 3 T cell receptor beta chains originate from one sample sequenced in a study of beta chain features in type 1 diabetes. Notes on the study in general: In all four CD4+ subsets, TCRB CDR3 length was significantly, moderately reduced in type 1 diabetes.

Since all of the isolated RNA was reverse transcribed, expressed TCRB transcripts were what got sequenced. Profiled with immunoSEQ multiplex PCR; TCRdb holds only in-frame clones, not every one. The sample has 130,000 or so clones, 9% seen once. Antigens for these TCRs are unknown. The specimen sequenced was central memory CD4+ T cells from blood. These receptor sequences come from a man in his thirties or forties with type 1 diabetes.

The V and J genes are TRBV4-1 and TRBJ2-5; TRBD2 agrees at 8 bases. The germline V gene has CDR1 MGHRA and CDR2 YSYEKL. CDR3 length equals 16 residues. V dropped 4 bases and J dropped 7; count of bases not matched to a gene: 14. CDR3 protein: CASSPRLTSEGGTQYF. CDR3 DNA sequence: TGCGCCAGCAGCCCGCGTTTGACTAGCGAGGGGGGGACCCAGTACTTC.

V and J are TRBV13 and TRBJ1-1; 7 bases agree with TRBD1. The CDR3 consists of 13 residues. V lost 4 bases, J lost 6 bases, and 5 bases stayed unmatched. CDR1 is PRHDT and CDR2 is FYEKMQ in the germline V gene (reference sequence). The CDR3 DNA follows: TGTGCCAGCAGCTCTAACAGGGGTCCTGAAGCTTTCTTT. The encoded protein is CASSSNRGPEAFF.

This clone was seen only a few times. This chain uses TRBV5-1 with TRBJ2-3; tentative D call: TRBD1 (5 bases). V was trimmed by 2 bases and J by 4 bases, leaving 8 bases between them. The CDR3 sequence is 13 residues long. The germline gives CDR1 SGHRS, CDR2 YFSETQ. Here the CDR3 reads CASSLGVADTQYF. CDR3 DNA: TGCGCCAGCAGCTTAGGGGTGGCAGATACGCAGTATTTT.